The 15 T cell receptor beta chains listed next were all sequenced from one sample in a study of CD4 T cells in relation to SARS-CoV-2 and coronaviruses. The method was immunoSEQ multiplex PCR; TCRdb's version includes in-frame clones alone and lacks a portion of them. The sample gives approximately 39,000 clones, around 74% of which show up once; 20% is in the top ten. Their cognate antigens are unknown. Sequenced sample: memory CD4+ T cells from PBMCs, cultured in vitro. Every receptor here comes from an adult with COVID-19.

The rearrangement joins TRBV7-9 to TRBJ1-3, with no clear D. Germline values: CDR1 SEHNR, CDR2 FQNEAQ (reference sequence). V was shortened by 1 base and J by 4 bases, with 11 bases between the two germline ends. The CDR3 loop spans 15 amino acids. The CDR3 protein is CASSLGVESGNTIYF. CDR3 nucleotide sequence: TGTGCCAGCAGCTTAGGGGTTGAGTCGGGAAACACCATATATTTT. The full variable domain, its missing parts supplied by reference TRBV7-9 and TRBJ1-3, is DTGVSQNPRHKITKRGQNVTFRCDPISEHNRLYWYRQTLGQGPEFLTYFQNEAQLEKSRLLSDRFSAERPKGSFSTLEIQRTEQGDSAMYLCASSLGVESGNTIYFGEGSWLTVV.

This chain joins TRBV12-3 or TRBV12-4 and TRBJ1-4, with D possibly being TRBD1 (6 bases). CDR3 length: 12 residues. V was trimmed by 3 bases and J by 9 bases, leaving 8 bases between them. The CDR3 here is CASSFGTQKLFF. CDR3 sequence (DNA): TGTGCCAGCAGTTTTGGGACACAAAAACTGTTTTTT.

The CDR3, as DNA: TGTGCCAGCAGCTTCCGCGACCGGACTAGCGGGAGCTACGAGCAGTACTTC. Its protein product is CASSFRDRTSGSYEQYF. The J gene is TRBJ2-7, the V gene TRBV5-8; TRBD2 agrees at 13 bases. This CDR3 has 17 residues. Germline trimming cut 2 bases from V and 3 bases from J; bases unmatched to any gene: 8. From germline, CDR1 is SGHTS and CDR2 YDEGEE.

In this sample, this clone turned up a few times. This chain connects TRBV7-9 to TRBJ2-2; D is unresolved. The V end lost 4 bases, the J end lost 1 base, and 7 bases lay between the germline ends. Germline V gives CDR1 SEHNR, CDR2 FQNEAQ (reference sequence). The CDR3 has 14 residues. CDR3 region: CASSSSGNTGELFF. CDR3 sequence (DNA): TGTGCCAGCAGCTCCTCGGGGAACACCGGGGAGCTGTTTTTT.

The rearrangement uses TRBV6-4 and TRBJ2-3; 12 nucleotides match TRBD2. The V gene end was trimmed by 10 bases and the J gene end by 4 bases; junction bases not matched to a gene: 6. This CDR3 is 14 amino acids long. Germline V gives CDR1 MRHNA, CDR2 SNTAGT. CDR3 loop: CATRLAGEADTQYF. In DNA form, the CDR3 reads TGTGCCACCAGACTAGCGGGAGAAGCAGATACGCAGTATTTT.

CDR3 protein: CASSPRGNTGELFF. DNA of the CDR3: TGTGCCAGCTCACCAAGGGGGAACACCGGGGAGCTGTTTTTT. The V and J genes are TRBV18 and TRBJ2-2; TRBD1 might be the D (5 bases). Germline CDR1 is KGHSH and CDR2 is LQKENI. Trimming pared 2 bases from V and 1 base from J, leaving 5 bases between. The CDR3 runs to 14 residues.

The chain combines TRBV6-5 with TRBJ2-7; 7 bases map to TRBD1. Germline V lookup: CDR1 MNHEY, CDR2 SVGAGI. The CDR3 consists of 14 residues. Losses at the gene ends were 0 bases for V and 2 bases for J; bases not matched to a gene: 1. In nucleotides, the CDR3 is TGTGCCAGCAGTTACTCTCAGGGGGCCTACGAGCAGTACTTC. Amino acid sequence: CASSYSQGAYEQYF.

This clone was counted between two and nine times. J is TRBJ1-4 and V is TRBV4-2; D might be TRBD1 (5 bases). The CDR3 length is 17 residues. Germline assignment: CDR1 LGHNA and CDR2 YNFKEQ. V was clipped by 0 bases and J by 8 bases, with 19 bases between them. The CDR3 bases are TGTGCCAGCAGCCAAGAGGTGGGGCAGGGCGGTGAGGAAAAACTGTTTTTT. It encodes CASSQEVGQGGEEKLFF.

This clone was recorded a few times. Written as DNA, the CDR3 is TGTGCCAGCAGCAATCAAGGACAGGGGGTTTCCTACGAGCAGTACTTC. Protein sequence: CASSNQGQGVSYEQYF. The rearrangement links TRBV11-2 to TRBJ2-7, with 10 bases matching TRBD1. The V gene's germline CDR1 is SGHAT and CDR2 FQNNGV. There are 16 residues in the CDR3. The V and J ends lost 5 bases and 1 base, in that order; junction bases with no gene match: 8.

V usage is TRBV10-3 and J usage is TRBJ1-2, with TRBD1 identical over 8 bases. The length of the CDR3 is 13 residues. Trimming removed 6 bases from V and 6 bases from J; junction bases left unmatched: 6. The V gene's germline CDR1 is ENHRY and CDR2 SYGVKD. Here the CDR3 reads CAIRSGGGDGYTF. The CDR3 DNA sequence: TGTGCCATCAGATCAGGGGGCGGAGATGGCTACACCTTC.

This clone turned up a few times. CDR3 sequence: CATSRSREEEKLFF. CDR3 nucleotide sequence: TGTGCCACCAGCAGATCTCGTGAAGAAGAAAAACTGTTTTTT. The V and J genes are TRBV15 and TRBJ1-4; D not resolved. The germline V and J ends were trimmed by 2 bases and 8 bases, with 12 bases remaining between them. Germline lookup yields CDR1 LNHNV and CDR2 YYDKDF (reference sequence). There are 14 residues in the CDR3.

This chain uses TRBV7-2 with TRBJ2-7; the D gene is possibly TRBD2 (5 bases). The CDR3 runs to 15 residues. V lost 5 bases and J 6 bases, leaving 20 bases between the germline ends. Germline V gene data show CDR1 as SGHTA and CDR2 as FQGNSA. CDR3: CASSVTRGYAGEQYF. CDR3 coding DNA: TGTGCCAGCAGCGTTACCCGGGGATACGCTGGCGAGCAGTACTTC.

V and J are TRBV6-5 and TRBJ1-1, with TRBD1 as a possible D gene (5 bases). Germline values: CDR1 MNHEY, CDR2 SVGAGI. There are 13 residues in the CDR3. V shed 2 bases and J shed 6 bases, with 10 bases lying between them. The CDR3 bases are TGTGCCAGCAGTTACCCAGGGAGGGCTGAAGCTTTCTTT. Its translation: CASSYPGRAEAFF.

This clone was picked up one time. The chain carries TRBV28 and TRBJ2-7; 8 bases line up with TRBD1. Germline assignment: CDR1 MDHEN and CDR2 SYDVKM. CDR3 size: 15 residues. The V segment lost 7 bases and the J segment 3 bases; nucleotides outside the gene matches: 11. This CDR3 is CASTQLGQGNYEQYF. The CDR3 DNA sequence: TGTGCCAGCACCCAGCTAGGACAGGGAAACTACGAGCAGTACTTC.

The chain links TRBV4-3 to TRBJ2-7; D gene unclear. V was cut by 1 base and J by 5 bases, with 12 bases left in between. The CDR3 length is 14 residues. Germline CDR1 LGHNA, CDR2 YSLEER. The CDR3 here is CASSQGLRNHEQYF. DNA for the CDR3: TGCGCCAGCAGCCAAGGTCTCCGGAATCACGAGCAGTACTTC.